Following are 5 T cell receptor beta chains from one sample sequenced in a study of monozygotic twins with inflammatory bowel disease (dated by TCRdb to about 2019). The library came from 5' RACE. The sample was run on an Illumina HiSeq 2500. Once TCRdb had reprocessed the reads, it stored one entry per CDR3 protein sequence and supplied no DNA. The record for this sample contains approximately 340,000 distinct CDR3 sequences. Over 2% of the sample goes to the ten largest clones. Sequenced sample: blood. The receptors come from a human donor with ulcerative colitis or Crohn's disease, or a healthy co-twin of an affected twin (not recorded which).

The J gene is TRBJ1-1, the V gene TRBV12-3 or TRBV12-4. The CDR3 totals 19 residues. CDR3 sequence: CASTRKARGLRPANTEAFF.

V and J are TRBV20-1 and TRBJ2-7; the D call from TCRdb, TRBD2, cannot be confirmed without DNA. Looked up from germline, CDR1 is DFQATT and CDR2 is SNEGSKA (reference sequence). This CDR3 region has 13 residues. The chain's CDR3 is CSASTGLDYEQYF.

V is TRBV7-7 and J is TRBJ2-3; TCRdb proposes TRBD2, but this gene call is untestable without DNA. This CDR3 is 13 amino acids long. Germline CDR1 is SSHAT and CDR2 is FNYEAQ (reference sequence). The CDR3 protein is CASNGTSTDTQYF.

The chain recombines TRBV4-1 with TRBJ2-7; TCRdb names TRBD1, which stays unverified in the absence of DNA. The CDR3 totals 12 residues. Per the germline V gene, CDR1 is MGHRA and CDR2 is YSYEKL. The CDR3 is CASSQGTYEQYF.

The chain joins TRBV5-1 to TRBJ1-1; with no DNA, the TCRdb D assignment of TRBD1 cannot be verified. CDR1 and CDR2 (germline): SGHRS, YFSETQ. The CDR3 is 15 residues long. CDR3 amino acids: CASSEPGQGKTEAFF.